Listed below are T cell receptor beta chains from one sample, sequenced in a study of blood T cell repertoires in COVID-19. Libraries were prepared by immunoSEQ multiplex PCR; TCRdb keeps only in-frame clonotypes and omits some of them. Of just under 350,000 clones listed, around nine tenths were seen once; the top ten hold more than 3%. What was sequenced was peripheral blood. These receptors all stem from a woman aged 18 to 35 who had recovered from COVID-19. Each CDR3 is given with its conserved first and last residue. D genes are given only for firm matches. Clone size is shown for a subset of rows, as once, few, many or a class of expanded clone.

D gene	clone size	V gene	J gene	CDR3 protein	CDR3 DNA
TRBD1	NA	TRBV4-3	TRBJ1-1	CASARGQGAEAFF	TGCGCCAGCGCCAGGGGACAGGGGGCTGAAGCTTTCTTT
TRBD1	NA	TRBV6-5	TRBJ2-1	CATVQGAQRDEQFF	TGTGCCACCGTCCAGGGGGCCCAGAGGGATGAGCAGTTCTTC
TRBD2	once	TRBV2	TRBJ2-2	CASSEGLAGNTGELFF	TGTGCCAGCAGCGAAGGACTAGCGGGGAACACCGGGGAGCTGTTTTTT
NA	NA	TRBV24-1	TRBJ2-2	CATSDLPGNTGELFF	TGTGCCACCAGTGATTTGCCGGGGAACACCGGGGAGCTGTTTTTT
TRBD2	NA	TRBV10-2	TRBJ2-1	CASTDRGVYNEQFF	TGCGCCAGCACTGACCGGGGGGTCTACAATGAGCAGTTCTTC
NA	NA	TRBV5-4	TRBJ1-3	CASSLAGPGNTIYF	TGTGCCAGCAGCTTGGCTGGGCCCGGAAACACCATATATTTT
NA	NA	TRBV5-3	TRBJ2-3	CARAGGADTQYF	TGTGCCAGAGCTGGCGGGGCAGATACGCAGTATTTT
NA	NA	TRBV18	TRBJ1-3	CASSHQIGRASGNTIYF	TGTGCCAGCTCACACCAGATCGGGAGAGCCTCTGGAAACACCATATATTTT
TRBD1	NA	TRBV24-1	TRBJ2-3	CATSDRGWRDTQYF	TGTGCCACCAGCGACAGGGGTTGGAGGGATACGCAGTATTTT
NA	NA	TRBV27	TRBJ1-2	CASSPSRGGLKGYTF	TGTGCCAGCAGTCCCAGTAGGGGAGGGTTAAAGGGCTACACCTTC
TRBD1	NA	TRBV29-1	TRBJ2-5	CSVDGLKSVTGAGEETQYF	TGCAGCGTTGATGGGTTGAAGTCTGTGACAGGGGCAGGGGAAGAGACCCAGTACTTC